One and the same sample provided the 5 T cell receptor beta chains below, sequenced in a study of shared clonotypes between healthy human individuals. Generated by immunoSEQ multiplex PCR, the TCRdb table keeps only in-frame clones and is missing some. The sample includes about 2.4 million clones, over 85% of them seen just once. What was sequenced was naive CD4+ T cells sorted from blood. Specified subset: CD45RA+ positively selected. These TCRs come from a man between 18 and 29 years old in good health.

This chain links TRBV4-1 with TRBJ2-5, with D possibly TRBD2 on 5 matching bases. V was pared by 0 bases and J by 2 bases, with 16 bases between. Germline V gives CDR1 MGHRA, CDR2 YSYEKL. The CDR3 has 17 amino acids. The chain's CDR3 is CASSQDLRVGSQETQYF. The CDR3 DNA follows: TGCGCCAGCAGCCAAGATCTGAGGGTTGGAAGTCAAGAGACCCAGTACTTC.

The gene calls are TRBV7-2 and TRBJ1-2, with D possibly being TRBD1 (5 bases). There are 15 residues in the CDR3. V was cut by 5 bases and J by 4 bases, with 17 bases left in between. The germline V gene encodes CDR1 SGHTA and CDR2 FQGNSA. CDR3 bases: TGTGCCAGCAGCCGAGCCGGGACGGGTACCTATGGCTACACCTTC. It yields the protein CASSRAGTGTYGYTF.

As DNA, the CDR3 is TGTGCTAGTGGCTGGGGGTACACTGAAGCTTTCTTT. Translating it yields CASGWGYTEAFF. The chain employs TRBV12-5 and TRBJ1-1, with D maybe TRBD1 (5 bases). The germline gives CDR1 LGHNT, CDR2 FRNRAP. CDR3 length equals 12 residues. V shed 6 bases and J shed 3 bases, with 8 bases lying between them.

CDR3 in DNA: TGCGCCAGCAGCCCCCGTATCGACCAAGAGACCCAGTACTTC. It yields the protein CASSPRIDQETQYF. The chain recombines TRBV5-1 with TRBJ2-5; unclear D gene. Germline lookup yields CDR1 SGHRS and CDR2 YFSETQ. The V end lost 4 bases, the J end lost 0 bases, and 10 bases lay between the germline ends. The length of the CDR3 is 14 residues.

The genes are TRBV6-5 and TRBJ2-3; TRBD2 agrees at 8 bases. The V and J ends lost 4 bases and 7 bases, in that order; junction bases with no gene match: 13. Germline CDR1 is MNHEY and CDR2 is SVGAGI. This CDR3 has 16 amino acids. The CDR3 bases are TGTGCCAGCAGTTCAACGAGCGGGGGTGGAATAAATACGCAGTATTTT. Translation gives CASSSTSGGGINTQYF.